The 5 T cell receptor beta chains presented below share a single source sample, sequenced in a study of T cell clonality in common variable immunodeficiency. Overall study results and limits: Common variable immunodeficiency TCR beta sequences reportedly had fewer deletions and N-nucleotide insertions.

The antigens of these receptors remain unknown. TCRdb's copy holds only in-frame clones and misses some; the assay was immunoSEQ multiplex PCR. The sample has around 13,000 clones, none seen only once. Sequencing was performed on peripheral blood mononuclear cells. The receptors were sampled from a human donor with common variable immunodeficiency.

This clone has a handful of counts. The read halts 3 residues ahead of the CDR3 end, with the missing end drawn from the germline J gene. The chain joins TRBV2 to TRBJ2-1; 13 positions agree with TRBD2. J gave up 5 bases and V 6 bases, and 7 bases lay outside the gene matches. Germline CDR1 reads SNHLY; CDR2 reads FYNNEI. This CDR3 has 16 residues. The CDR3 reads CASRVLAGGRHNEQFF. Partial CDR3 DNA: TGTGCCAGCAGGGTACTAGCGGGGGGGCGGCACAATGAG.

On this clone: From the germline J gene comes the end of the CDR3, since the read stops 3 residues before it. This rearrangement joins TRBV7-6 to TRBJ1-4, with D possibly being TRBD1 (6 bases). Germline CDR1 and CDR2: SGHVS and FNYEAQ. The CDR3 extends over 14 amino acids. The V gene lost 5 bases and the J gene lost 5 bases, with 12 bases spanning the gap. Here the CDR3 reads CASSLGGANEKLFF. The CDR3 bases that were read are TGTGCCAGCAGCCTCGGGGGGGCCAATGAAAAA.

This clone was recorded a few times. Sequencing ends 3 residues short of the CDR3 end; the germline J gene provides the rest. V gene TRBV2 combines with J gene TRBJ2-1; 9 bases are a match to TRBD1. Unmatched junction bases numbered 12, after V lost 6 bases and J lost 6 bases. The V gene's germline CDR1 is SNHLY and CDR2 FYNNEI. CDR3 length: 16 residues. Incomplete CDR3 DNA: TGTGCCAGCAGCGAAACCGGGACAGGGCACACCAATGAG. It encodes CASSETGTGHTNE. The CDR3 in full is CASSETGTGHTNEQFF.

Only a few counts were recorded for this clone. Read coverage stops 3 residues before the CDR3 terminus; the germline J gene supplies the remainder. The chain joins TRBV6-1 to TRBJ2-7; no clear D gene. Germline V gene lookup returns CDR1 MNHNS and CDR2 SASEGT. This CDR3 has 16 residues. V lost 3 bases and J lost 2, with 17 bases in between. The CDR3 sequence: CASSEFNKYAPYEQYF. CDR3 bases read: TGTGCCAGCAGTGAGTTTAACAAGTACGCCCCCTACGAG.

Worth noting for this clone: The missing CDR3 end, 3 residues past where the read stops, is filled in from the germline J gene. The chain recombines TRBV7-9 with TRBJ2-7; possible D gene TRBD1, 6 bases. Germline V lookup: CDR1 SEHNR, CDR2 FQNEAQ (reference sequence). V was pared by 1 base and J by 2 bases, with 12 bases between. The CDR3 consists of 15 residues. This CDR3 is CASSLGLQGTYEQYF. Partial CDR3 DNA: TGTGCCAGCAGCTTAGGGCTACAGGGAACCTACGAG.